The sample holds a few counts of the clone carrying this TCR beta chain. Sequenced by immunoSEQ multiplex PCR; TCRdb stores in-frame clones only, minus some. The table lists 95,000 to 150,000 clones, roughly 79% of them singletons. The data were taken from a study of blood T cell repertoires in COVID-19. V shed 3 bases and J 4 bases; nucleotides not matched to a gene: 4. The CDR3 is made up of 14 amino acids. CDR1 is LNHDA and CDR2 is SQIVND in the germline V gene (reference sequence). The J gene is TRBJ1-2, the V gene TRBV19; 8 bases line up with TRBD1. Specimen: peripheral blood. This receptor was identified in a man aged 65 to 85 with acute or convalescent COVID-19. The DNA for the CDR3 is TGTGCCAGTAGTATCCGGACAGGGACCTATGGCTACACCTTC. This gives the protein CASSIRTGTYGYTF.